What follows is one T cell receptor beta chain and its context. The data stem from a study of blood T cell repertoires in COVID-19. Trimming shortened V by 4 bases and J by 3 bases, and 14 bases separated the two germline ends. In germline, CDR1 is SGHRS, CDR2 YFSETQ. The CDR3 sequence is 15 residues long. Here immunoSEQ multiplex PCR was the method, and the copy in TCRdb shows in-frame clones only, minus some. The data hold roughly 80,000 clones, with around 80% observed a single time. This chain links TRBV5-1 with TRBJ2-1, with TRBD1 as a possible D gene (6 bases). The sample was peripheral blood. The receptor was isolated from a human donor in a cohort sampled during active COVID-19. The CDR3 coding sequence is TGCGCCAGCAGCCGAGAGGGACACATCTACAATGAGCAGTTCTTC. It translates to CASSREGHIYNEQFF.